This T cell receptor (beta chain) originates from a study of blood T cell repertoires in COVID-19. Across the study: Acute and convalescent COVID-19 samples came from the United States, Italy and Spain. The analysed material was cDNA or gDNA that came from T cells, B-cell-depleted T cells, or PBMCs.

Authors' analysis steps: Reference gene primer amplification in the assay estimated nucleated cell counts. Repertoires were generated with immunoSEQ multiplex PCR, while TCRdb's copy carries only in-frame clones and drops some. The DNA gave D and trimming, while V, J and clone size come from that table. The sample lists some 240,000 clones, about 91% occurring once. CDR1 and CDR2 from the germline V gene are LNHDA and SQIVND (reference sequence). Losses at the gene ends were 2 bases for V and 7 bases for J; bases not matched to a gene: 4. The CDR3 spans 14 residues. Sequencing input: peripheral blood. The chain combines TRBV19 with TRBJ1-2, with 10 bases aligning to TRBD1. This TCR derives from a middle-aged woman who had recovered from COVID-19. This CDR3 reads CASSISGTGVGYTF. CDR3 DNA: TGTGCCAGTAGTATATCCGGGACAGGGGTTGGCTACACCTTC.